Listed below are T cell receptor beta chains from one sample, sequenced in a study of beta chain features in type 1 diabetes. Some clones are missing from TCRdb's copy, which holds only in-frame ones; the method was immunoSEQ multiplex PCR. The sample carries about 150,000 clones, about 44% recorded once. The sequenced sample was Tregs from blood. The receptors come from a man younger than 30 in good health. The CDR3 runs from the conserved cysteine through the conserved F or W. D genes are given only for firm matches. Only part of the rows carry a size: once, few, many, or a class if the clone is expanded.

TRBV5-5	TRBJ2-5	TRBD1	NA	CASSVGTGGQETQYF	TGTGCCAGCAGCGTGGGGACAGGCGGGCAAGAGACCCAGTACTTC
TRBV25-1	TRBJ1-2	NA	NA	CASSRSYYGYTF	TGTGCCAGCAGTAGGAGCTACTATGGCTACACCTTC
TRBV7-2	TRBJ1-6	NA	once	CASSFFQTGGNSPLHF	TGTGCCAGCAGCTTTTTCCAGACGGGCGGGAATTCACCCCTCCACTTT
TRBV6-6	TRBJ1-5	TRBD1	NA	CASSSRDRVRNQPQHF	TGTGCCAGCAGTTCTCGGGACAGGGTCAGGAATCAGCCCCAGCATTTT
TRBV7-2	TRBJ1-5	NA	few	CASSLVRSNQPQHF	TGTGCCAGCAGCTTAGTACGGAGCAATCAGCCCCAGCATTTT
TRBV11-2	TRBJ2-5	NA	few	CASSLGTIETQYF	TGTGCCAGCAGCTTAGGGACTATAGAGACCCAGTACTTC
TRBV7-9	TRBJ1-1	TRBD1	NA	CASRERDRNTEAFF	TGTGCCAGCAGAGAAAGGGACAGGAACACTGAAGCTTTCTTT
TRBV7-9	TRBJ2-7	NA	few	CASSTLGRQSSYEQYF	TGTGCCAGCAGCACCCTAGGACGACAGAGCTCCTACGAGCAGTACTTC
TRBV28	TRBJ1-2	TRBD1	NA	CASSSWTGDGYTF	TGTGCCAGCAGTTCCTGGACAGGGGACGGCTACACCTTC
TRBV19	TRBJ2-1	TRBD2	few	CASTPPRTSGNEQFF	TGTGCCAGTACTCCACCAAGGACTAGCGGCAATGAGCAGTTCTTC
TRBV6-5	TRBJ1-2	NA	NA	CASSFKGLGYTF	TGTGCCAGCAGTTTCAAGGGACTTGGCTACACCTTC
TRBV7-2	TRBJ2-6	NA	NA	CASSPDSYKVLTF	TGTGCCAGCAGCCCCGACAGTTACAAAGTCCTGACTTTC
TRBV2	TRBJ2-7	NA	NA	CASSVQGYEQYF	TGTGCCAGCAGTGTCCAGGGTTACGAGCAGTACTTC
TRBV9	TRBJ1-4	NA	NA	CASSRDEKLFF	TGTGCCAGCAGCCGCGATGAAAAACTGTTTTTT
TRBV10-3	TRBJ1-1	NA	NA	CAIRNGNTEAFF	TGTGCCATCAGGAACGGGAACACTGAAGCTTTCTTT
TRBV4-2	TRBJ2-1	TRBD2	few	CASSLGTSGGAGGVEQFF	TGTGCCAGCAGCCTTGGGACTAGCGGGGGGGCCGGGGGTGTTGAGCAGTTCTTC
TRBV29-1	TRBJ2-7	TRBD2	few	CSTLGRRGGLYEQYF	TGCAGCACCCTGGGGAGACGGGGGGGCCTCTACGAGCAGTACTTC
TRBV29-1	TRBJ2-1	TRBD2	NA	CSVEVLAEYSYNEQFF	TGCAGCGTTGAGGTCCTAGCGGAATACTCCTACAATGAGCAGTTCTTC
TRBV10-3	TRBJ2-1	TRBD1	NA	CAIQGAYNEQFF	TGTGCCATACAGGGGGCCTACAATGAGCAGTTCTTC
TRBV6-5	TRBJ1-5	TRBD1	NA	CASSYSGTGGNQPQHF	TGTGCCAGCAGTTACTCCGGGACAGGGGGCAATCAGCCCCAGCATTTT
TRBV27	TRBJ1-5	NA	NA	CASKRTEGNQPQHF	TGTGCCAGCAAGAGGACGGAGGGCAATCAGCCCCAGCATTTT
TRBV5-1	TRBJ1-2	NA	NA	CASSLEAGRLGMRYGYTF	TGCGCCAGCAGCTTGGAGGCCGGGCGACTAGGGATGCGCTATGGCTACACCTTC
TRBV11-2	TRBJ2-3	TRBD2	few	CASSLRGWVAGSTDTQYF	TGTGCCAGCAGCCTACGAGGTTGGGTAGCGGGAAGCACAGATACGCAGTATTTT
TRBV28	TRBJ2-5	NA	few	CASSFGGRGREFRETQYF	TGTGCCAGCAGTTTCGGGGGTCGCGGGCGCGAGTTTCGAGAGACCCAGTACTTC
TRBV18	TRBJ2-6	TRBD1	NA	CASSPRQGFSSGANVLTF	TGTGCCAGCTCACCTCGACAGGGTTTCTCCTCTGGGGCCAACGTCCTGACTTTC
TRBV7-8	TRBJ2-1	NA	NA	CASSLVAGSWEQFF	TGTGCCAGCAGCTTGGTCGCAGGATCGTGGGAGCAGTTCTTC
TRBV7-2	TRBJ2-2	TRBD1	few	CASTRDRVTGELFF	TGTGCCAGCACCCGGGACAGGGTCACCGGGGAGCTGTTTTTT
TRBV6-1	TRBJ1-1	TRBD1	NA	CASGRQGMNTEAFF	TGTGCCAGCGGGAGACAGGGAATGAACACTGAAGCTTTCTTT
TRBV18	TRBJ2-7	NA	NA	CASSPRRQPHSYEQYF	TGTGCCAGCTCACCACGGAGACAGCCACATTCCTACGAGCAGTACTTC
TRBV10-3	TRBJ2-3	TRBD2	NA	CAISAGETDTQYF	TGTGCCATCAGCGCGGGAGAAACAGATACGCAGTATTTT
TRBV6-6	TRBJ2-7	NA	NA	CASRIDFSYEQYF	TGTGCCAGCAGAATAGACTTCTCCTACGAGCAGTACTTC